Following are 2 T cell receptor beta chains from one sample sequenced in a study of response to subunit inactivated influenza vaccine (dated by TCRdb to 2016 to 2018). Library generation was performed with RT-PCR. The instrument given in TCRdb is Illumina HiSeq 2500. Clones were called with MiXCR by TCRdb after fastp trimmed the public reads at Q25, and only in-frame beta chains were retained. One record per CDR3 amino acid sequence lists the most common genes and DNA. This sample is represented by a few hundred thousand distinct CDR3 sequences; about 11% of them were singletons. The ten biggest clones cover about 11% of the sample. The same data also contributed to another study, on T cells expressing NK-cell markers. The second study's authors report: 5'RACE template switching, by which a universal primer site and unique molecular identifiers were added, was used to make TCR beta cDNA libraries.

The input for sequencing was PBMCs from blood, taken on the day of vaccination. These receptors were obtained from a man aged 45-60 years who received an inactivated influenza vaccine. Donor details come from another sample of the same person, matched by shared clones.

This clonotype was recorded many times. V usage is TRBV5-1 and J usage is TRBJ2-1, with D hard to call. CDR3 length: 14 amino acids. Germline V gene lookup returns CDR1 SGHRS and CDR2 YFSETQ. The germline V and J ends were trimmed by 0 bases and 6 bases, with 10 bases remaining between them. CDR3 amino acids: CASSLEGPGNEQFF. CDR3 nucleotide sequence: TGCGCCAGCAGCTTGGAAGGACCTGGCAATGAGCAGTTCTTC.

The table lists this clonotype with a few counts. The CDR3 loop reads CASTLSGGRPEQYF. CDR3 nucleotide sequence: TGTGCCAGCACCCTTAGTGGAGGACGACCCGAGCAGTACTTC. The genes are TRBV12-3 or TRBV12-4 and TRBJ2-7; possible D gene TRBD2, 5 bases. The CDR3 runs to 14 residues. Trimming stripped 7 bases from V and 6 bases from J, with 19 bases between.